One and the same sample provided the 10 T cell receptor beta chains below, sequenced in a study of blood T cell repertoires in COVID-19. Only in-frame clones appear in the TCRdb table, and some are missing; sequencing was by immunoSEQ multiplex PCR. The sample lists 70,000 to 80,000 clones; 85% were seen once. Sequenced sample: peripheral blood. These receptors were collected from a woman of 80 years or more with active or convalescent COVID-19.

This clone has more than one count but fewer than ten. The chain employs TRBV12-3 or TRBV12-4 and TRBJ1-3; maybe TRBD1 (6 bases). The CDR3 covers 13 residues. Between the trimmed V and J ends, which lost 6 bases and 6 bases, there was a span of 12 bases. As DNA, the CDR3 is TGTGCCAGCAGAGACAGGAATTTAAACACCATATATTTT. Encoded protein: CASRDRNLNTIYF.

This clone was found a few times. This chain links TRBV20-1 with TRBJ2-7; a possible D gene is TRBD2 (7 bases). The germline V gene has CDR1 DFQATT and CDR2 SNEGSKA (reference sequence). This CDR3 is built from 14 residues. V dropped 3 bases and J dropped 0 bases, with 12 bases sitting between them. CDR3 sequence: CSASRGASSYEQYF. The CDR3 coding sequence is TGCAGTGCTAGTCGGGGGGCCTCCTCCTACGAGCAGTACTTC.

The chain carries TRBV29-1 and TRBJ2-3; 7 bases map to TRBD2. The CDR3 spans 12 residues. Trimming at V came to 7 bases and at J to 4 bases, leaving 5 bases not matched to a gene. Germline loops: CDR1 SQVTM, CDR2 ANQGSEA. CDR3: CSGRLAADTQYF. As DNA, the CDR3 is TGCAGCGGAAGACTAGCAGCAGATACGCAGTATTTT.

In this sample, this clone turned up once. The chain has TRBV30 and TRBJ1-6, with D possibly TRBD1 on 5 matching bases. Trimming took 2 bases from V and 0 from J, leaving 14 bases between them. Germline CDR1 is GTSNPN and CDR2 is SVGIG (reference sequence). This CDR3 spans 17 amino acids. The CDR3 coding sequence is TGTGCCTGGAGTAGGGGCAGGGAAAGCTCCTATAATTCACCCCTCCACTTT. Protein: CAWSRGRESSYNSPLHF.

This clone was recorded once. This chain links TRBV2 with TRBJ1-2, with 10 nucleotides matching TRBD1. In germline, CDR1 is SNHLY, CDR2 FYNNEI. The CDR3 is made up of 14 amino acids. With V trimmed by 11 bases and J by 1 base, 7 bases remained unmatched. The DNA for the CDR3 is TGTGCCGGTTCCGGGACAGGGGTTAACTATGGCTACACCTTC. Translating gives CAGSGTGVNYGYTF.

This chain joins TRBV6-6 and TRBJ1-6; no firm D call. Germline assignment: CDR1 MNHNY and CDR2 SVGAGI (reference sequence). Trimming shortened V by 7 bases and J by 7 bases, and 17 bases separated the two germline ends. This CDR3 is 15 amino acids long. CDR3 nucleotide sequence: TGTGCCAGCATATTAGAATGGACGGGGAATTCACCCCTCCACTTT. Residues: CASILEWTGNSPLHF.

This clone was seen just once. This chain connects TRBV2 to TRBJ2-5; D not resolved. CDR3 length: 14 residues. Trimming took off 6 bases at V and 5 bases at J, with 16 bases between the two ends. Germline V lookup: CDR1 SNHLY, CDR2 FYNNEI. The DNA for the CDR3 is TGTGCCAGCAGAACCGGCCTCCAGGTCGAGACCCAGTACTTC. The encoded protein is CASRTGLQVETQYF.

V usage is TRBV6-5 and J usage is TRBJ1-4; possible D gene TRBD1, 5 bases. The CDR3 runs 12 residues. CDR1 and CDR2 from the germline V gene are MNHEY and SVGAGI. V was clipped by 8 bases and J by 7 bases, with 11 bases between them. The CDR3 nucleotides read TGTGCCAGCCGAAGGGGTAGTGAAAAACTGTTTTTT. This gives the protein CASRRGSEKLFF.

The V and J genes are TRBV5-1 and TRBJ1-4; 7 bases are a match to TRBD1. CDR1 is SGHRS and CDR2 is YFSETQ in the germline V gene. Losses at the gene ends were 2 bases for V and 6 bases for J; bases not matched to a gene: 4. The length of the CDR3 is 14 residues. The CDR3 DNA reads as TGCGCCAGCAGCTTAGGCAGGGGGGATGAAAAACTGTTTTTT. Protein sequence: CASSLGRGDEKLFF. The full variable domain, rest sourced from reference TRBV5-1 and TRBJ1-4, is KAGVTQTPRYLIKTRGQQVTLSCSPISGHRSVSWYQQTPGQGLQFLFEYFSETQRNKGNFPGRFSGRQFSNSRSEMNVSTLELGDSALYLCASSLGRGDEKLFFGSGTQLSVL.

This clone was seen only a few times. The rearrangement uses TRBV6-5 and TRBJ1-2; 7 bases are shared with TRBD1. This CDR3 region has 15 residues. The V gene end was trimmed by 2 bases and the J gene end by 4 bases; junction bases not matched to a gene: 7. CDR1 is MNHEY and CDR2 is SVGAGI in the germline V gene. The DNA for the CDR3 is TGTGCCAGCAGTTACCAACAGGGGTACGGCTATGGCTACACCTTC. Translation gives CASSYQQGYGYGYTF.